The sequence of this TCR beta chain was determined in a study of blood T cell repertoires in COVID-19. Overall study: COVID-19 samples collected from the United States, Italy and Spain covered acute and convalescent phases.

The CDR3 has 17 amino acids. V was cut by 4 bases and J by 2 bases, with 19 bases left in between. The germline gives CDR1 SSHAT, CDR2 FNYEAQ (reference sequence). Under the authors' procedure: Nucleated cell counts were estimated from reference gene primer amplification. Using immunoSEQ multiplex PCR, the repertoire was profiled, and TCRdb retains in-frame clones only, with some absent. That table supplies the V and J calls and clone size; D and trimming were determined from the DNA. The repertoire has about 63,000 clones, about 74% of them found once; the top ten carry roughly 30%. The sequencing sample was made of peripheral blood. The sequence was collected from a woman of 80 years or more with acute or convalescent COVID-19. V usage is TRBV7-7 and J usage is TRBJ2-3; D possibly corresponds to TRBD1 (6 bases). CDR3 DNA sequence: TGTGCCAGCAGCTCAAATCCAGGACAGAGAGACACAGATACGCAGTATTTT. Protein product: CASSSNPGQRDTDTQYF.